These T cell receptor beta chains were read from a single sample in a study of CD8+ T cells in alopecia areata. The assay was immunoSEQ multiplex PCR, and TCRdb's table has in-frame clones only and misses some. Seen here are some 170,000 clones, approximately 62% observed once, and the top ten hold 1.7%. Sample: CD4+ T cells sorted from blood, taken at week 0. These receptors came from a human donor with alopecia areata. The CDR3 runs from the conserved cysteine through the conserved F or W. The D gene is left open where the match is weak. Size is stated for part of the rows, as once, few or many counts, or as a class when the clone is expanded.

V gene	clone size	D gene	J gene	CDR3 DNA	CDR3 protein
TRBV5-1	.	TRBD1	TRBJ2-5	TGCGCCAGCAGCCATGGGACAGGCCAAGAGACCCAGTACTTC	CASSHGTGQETQYF
TRBV4-3	.	.	TRBJ2-7	TGCGCCAGCAGCCAAGAACCTGGCAGCCACTACGAGCAGTACTTC	CASSQEPGSHYEQYF
TRBV30	.	.	TRBJ1-1	TGTGCCTGGAGTGCCTCCACTGAAGCTTTCTTT	CAWSASTEAFF
TRBV6-5	.	.	TRBJ1-2	TGTGCCAGCAGTTCCCTGACTAGTGCTGGCTATGGCTACACCTTC	CASSSLTSAGYGYTF
TRBV5-1	.	TRBD1	TRBJ2-5	TGCGCCAGCAGCTCACTACAGGGGGCAGGGGAGACCCAGTACTTC	CASSSLQGAGETQYF
TRBV30	.	TRBD1	TRBJ1-5	TGTGCCTGGGGACAGGATGCGTATCAGCCCCAGCATTTT	CAWGQDAYQPQHF
TRBV4-3	.	.	TRBJ2-3	TGCGCCAGCAGCCAAGGTCGCCAGGGCACGCAGTATTTT	CASSQGRQGTQYF
TRBV5-6	.	.	TRBJ2-1	TGTGCCAGCAGCATATACAATGAGCAGTTCTTC	CASSIYNEQFF
TRBV5-1	few	.	TRBJ1-1	TGCGCCAGCAGCTACGGGGGAAACACTGAAGCTTTCTTT	CASSYGGNTEAFF
TRBV13	.	.	TRBJ1-1	TGTGCCAGCAGCATCCGGATAGGGAAGACTGAAGCTTTCTTT	CASSIRIGKTEAFF
TRBV4-1	.	.	TRBJ2-3	TGCGCCAGCAGCCAAGGCCCCACAGGGCATAGCACAGATACGCAGTATTTT	CASSQGPTGHSTDTQYF